This T cell receptor beta chain was identified during a study of patients and donors after allogeneic stem cell transplantation. The CDR3 is made up of 12 amino acids. V lost 7 bases to trimming and J lost 2 bases, with 6 bases between them. TCRdb re-analysed the RT-PCR reads in MiXCR, keeping a single row per CDR3 protein. The table shows approximately 220,000 distinct CDR3 sequences, with about 37% occurring only once. This clonotype was counted many times. This TCR was sampled from a human donor who was either an allogeneic HSCT recipient or a stem cell or donor lymphocyte infusion donor (not recorded which). It is not recorded whose cells these are; they may come from a transplant donor. The sample consisted of blood, either unsorted or a sorted T cell fraction (not recorded which). The gene calls are TRBV12-3 or TRBV12-4 and TRBJ1-5; D not resolved. The CDR3 DNA is TGTGCCAGCAAGGACGGCAATCAGCCCCAGCATTTT. Translated, it gives CASKDGNQPQHF.